In this sample, the clone carrying this T cell receptor beta chain turned up once. The V gene end was trimmed by 4 bases and the J gene end by 5 bases; junction bases not matched to a gene: 18. CDR3 size: 19 residues. CDR1 is LNHDA and CDR2 is SQIVND in the germline V gene (reference sequence). The assay was immunoSEQ multiplex PCR, and TCRdb's table has in-frame clones only and misses some. The table records tens of thousands of clones, around 86% of them present only once. This entry comes from a study of control samples from healthy donors and cancer patients. The genes are TRBV19 and TRBJ2-2; 8 bases align to TRBD1. The source material was PBMCs. The clonotype was recovered from a woman between 45 and 65 years old with lung cancer. The CDR3 spells CASSTYGQGAMIRTGELFF. As DNA, the CDR3 is TGTGCCAGTAGTACATACGGACAGGGAGCTATGATAAGAACCGGGGAGCTGTTTTTT.